The rows below give T cell receptor beta chains drawn from one sample of a study of blood T cell repertoires in COVID-19. Only in-frame clones appear in the TCRdb table, and some are missing; sequencing was by immunoSEQ multiplex PCR. The sample includes roughly 250,000 clones, approximately 86% of them seen just once. The sequenced sample was peripheral blood. These receptors originate from a woman in her twenties or thirties with acute or convalescent COVID-19. Both conserved end residues are trimmed from each CDR3.

v_gene,len,CDR3aa
TRBV5-6,13,ASSLGLTSSYEQY
TRBV27,12,ASRFNTGHQPQH
TRBV29-1,11,SVTGFSGNTIY
TRBV7-2,11,ADGGRDSNEQF
TRBV6-6,12,ASSYSGTGREQY
TRBV19,10,ASKQGNTEAF
TRBV4-2,14,ASSQAAVRGNTEAF
TRBV13,18,ASSHYVNPGLAGDSNTQY
TRBV4-3,14,ASSRGLAGVTGELF
TRBV5-1,12,ASSRQAVAGELF
TRBV4-3,13,ASSQRDRGDSPLH
TRBV10-2,14,ASSELPSVAGDEQF
TRBV7-9,13,ASSLGSGSGNTIY
TRBV24-1,11,RPKQGLFYEQY
TRBV29-1,11,SVRQLAKNIQY
TRBV10-3,14,AISDPIDKNTDTQY
TRBV7-9,13,ASSPGTSGYNEQF
TRBV7-9,11,ASSGQTDTEAF
TRBV5-5,11,ASSGLGESGYT
TRBV5-6,11,ASSLDRAYGYT
TRBV10-3,13,AISDTSGNPYEQY
TRBV29-1,15,SARGGQGSGSNYGYT
TRBV15,12,ATSSLVSPYEQY
TRBV9,11,ASSPINTGELF
TRBV11-3,16,ASSRGQVWFDYNSPLH
TRBV25-1,12,ASRSASGTGELF
TRBV4-3,11,ASSQDSVHEQY
TRBV5-4,15,ASSLVVGATGSYEQY
TRBV4-3,11,ASSSQVPGELF
TRBV19,10,ASNVRAGELF
TRBV14,16,ASSQELTSGSFTDTQY
TRBV5-1,12,ASSLEPGLREQF
TRBV5-1,12,ASSSGTAQETQY
TRBV9,13,ASSVSGTWNTEAF
TRBV7-9,13,ASSFRQGRVEKLF
TRBV19,13,ASRPSRGKSVKQY
TRBV6-2/TRBV6-3,11,ASSYSTGTEAF
TRBV21-1,13,ASSSRAGPTPWQY
TRBV12-3/TRBV12-4,9,ASSSWPEAF
TRBV7-8,14,ASSPRGRGYGNTIY
TRBV5-4,13,ASSLAAGAIYEQY
TRBV5-1,14,ASSPTFERDLYEQY
TRBV10-1,11,ASSEFGGTEAF
TRBV10-1,14,ASGKTSGRATGELF
TRBV4-3,17,ASSQDVLIGLASYNEQF
TRBV7-6,13,ASSKTGVDTGELF
TRBV5-4,11,ASRKTREGEQF
TRBV7-2,14,ASSVPGGKRGYGYT
TRBV11-2,12,ASSPGTRENIQY
TRBV6-6,12,ASSYSTAQETQY
TRBV7-8,12,ASSRDRVDQPQH
TRBV18,14,ASSPLRTGDPYEQY
TRBV9,13,ASSESMWGSSPLH